The TCR beta chain under discussion was sequenced for a study of T cell responses to AZD1222 COVID-19 vaccine. Study-wide points: Nearly half of unique spike-specific TCRs reportedly avoided B.1.351 and B.1.1.7 mutated regions. In all cases, repertoires were sampled only after the peak T cell response.

A remark on this clone: Antigen unknown.

Trimming took off 1 base at V and 0 bases at J, with 10 bases between the two ends. Germline CDR1 and CDR2: LGHNA and YNFKEQ. The CDR3 has 16 residues. Some clones are missing from TCRdb's copy, which holds only in-frame ones; the method was immunoSEQ multiplex PCR. Counted here are about 180,000 clones, approximately 86% occurring once; the ten biggest clones make up around 8%. The clonotype comes from an adult in good health. The rearrangement links TRBV4-2 to TRBJ1-5; D is unresolved. The source was peripheral blood, collected on day 0 of AZD1222 vaccination. Here the CDR3 DNA reads TGTGCCAGCAGCCAAGTTTCAGAAATTAGCAATCAGCCCCAGCATTTT. Residues: CASSQVSEISNQPQHF.